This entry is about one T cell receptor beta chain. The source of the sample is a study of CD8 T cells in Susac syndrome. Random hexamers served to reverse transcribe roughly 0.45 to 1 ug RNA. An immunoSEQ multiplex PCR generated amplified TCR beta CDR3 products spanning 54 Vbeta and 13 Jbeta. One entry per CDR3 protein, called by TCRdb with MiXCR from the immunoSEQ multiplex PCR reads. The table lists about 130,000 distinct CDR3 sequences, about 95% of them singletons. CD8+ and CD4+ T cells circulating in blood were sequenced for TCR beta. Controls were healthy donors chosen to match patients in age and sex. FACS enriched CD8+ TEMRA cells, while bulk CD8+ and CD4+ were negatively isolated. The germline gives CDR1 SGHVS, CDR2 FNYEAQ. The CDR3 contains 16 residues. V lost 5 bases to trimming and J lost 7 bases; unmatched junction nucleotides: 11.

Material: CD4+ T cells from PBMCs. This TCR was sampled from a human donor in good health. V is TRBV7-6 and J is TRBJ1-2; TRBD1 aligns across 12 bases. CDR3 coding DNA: TGTGCCAGCAGCCCCCGGTCCGGGACAGGGGGCGGTGGCTACACCTTC. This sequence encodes CASSPRSGTGGGGYTF. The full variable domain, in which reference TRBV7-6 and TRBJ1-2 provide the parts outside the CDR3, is GAGVSQSPRYKVTKRGQDVALRCDPISGHVSLYWYRQALGQGPEFLTYFNYEAQQDKSGLPNDRFSAERPEGSISTLTIQRTEQRDSAMYRCASSPRSGTGGGGYTFGSGTRLTVV.